This T cell receptor beta chain was retrieved from a study of blood T cell repertoires in COVID-19. In the study overall: Samples representing acute and convalescent COVID-19 were sourced from the United States, Italy and Spain. T cells, B-cell-depleted T cells, or PBMCs supplied cDNA or gDNA.

In the source study's methods: Amplification with reference gene primers provided the estimates of nucleated cell counts. This table comes from immunoSEQ multiplex PCR, and its TCRdb copy is limited to in-frame clones, with some not included. Clone size and V and J calls were adopted from that table, with D and trimming inferred from the DNA. The sample shows over 40,000 clones, 90% of them seen only once. Note on this clone: The sample has other DNA sequences that encode this CDR3 too.

Trimming left V 1 base short and J 3 bases short, with 16 bases between. CDR1 and CDR2 from the germline V gene are LGHDT and YNNKEL (reference sequence). CDR3 length: 16 amino acids. This receptor was identified in a man aged 65 to 79 with acute or convalescent COVID-19. The chain is built from TRBV3-1 (or the pseudogene TRBV3-2) and TRBJ2-7; maybe TRBD1 (5 bases). The specimen sequenced was peripheral blood. The CDR3 here is CASSQGFTGNDYEQYF. CDR3 bases: TGTGCCAGCAGCCAAGGTTTTACAGGAAATGACTACGAGCAGTACTTC.